Listed here are 29 T cell receptor beta chains from one sample, sequenced in a study of vaccination effects on CD4 cells after COVID-19. Before any sequencing was done, the ViraFEST assay used viral peptide pools to expand antigen-specific CD4+ T cells. A 10-day culture period preceded the isolation of CD4+ T cells. Recipients of the vaccine had no prior SARS-CoV-2 infection and negative nucleocapsid antibodies. Here immunoSEQ multiplex PCR was the method, and the copy in TCRdb shows in-frame clones only, minus some. The profile shows fewer than 55,000 clones, more than 70% of them singletons. These receptors are not linked to any known antigen. Sequencing used CD4+ T cells from PBMCs cultured with HCoV-OC43 spike peptides, obtained before COVID-19 vaccination. Stated subset: HCoV-OC43 spike overlapping peptide pool stimulation. These receptors all come from a human donor who received a COVID-19 vaccine.

There are a few counts of this clone. The V call is TRBV18, the J call TRBJ1-3; weak D call: TRBD1 (5 bases). The CDR3 is 16 amino acids. Trimming stripped 6 bases from V and 0 bases from J, with 15 bases between. CDR1 and CDR2 from the germline V gene are KGHSH and LQKENI. The CDR3 DNA sequence: TGTGCCAGCTCGCCGGGACCACGGAGCTCTGGAAACACCATATATTTT. Amino acids: CASSPGPRSSGNTIYF.

J is TRBJ2-3 and V is TRBV29-1; D not resolved. CDR3 length equals 14 residues. Germline V CDR1 and CDR2: SQVTM, ANQGSEA. V lost 6 bases, J lost 0 bases, and 13 bases lay in between. Here the CDR3 DNA reads TGCAGCGTAAGAATCGATTTGAGCACAGATACGCAGTATTTT. Protein: CSVRIDLSTDTQYF.

This rearrangement joins TRBV27 to TRBJ1-5; 9 bases map to TRBD1. The germline V gene has CDR1 MNHEY and CDR2 SMNVEV (reference sequence). V was pared by 7 bases and J by 7 bases, with 8 bases of the junction left unmatched. CDR3 length: 14 residues. The CDR3 DNA reads TGTGCCAGCAAATTACAGGGGGCAGGGCAGCCCCAGCATTTT. This encodes CASKLQGAGQPQHF.

The chain couples TRBV4-3 to TRBJ2-6, with D unclear. The germline V gene has CDR1 LGHNA and CDR2 YSLEER. V was clipped by 1 base and J by 7 bases, with 5 bases between them. This CDR3 has 13 residues. DNA for the CDR3: TGCGCCAGCAGCCAAGTAGGAGCCAACGTCCTGACTTTC. This codes for CASSQVGANVLTF.

This clone was observed once. This chain uses TRBV7-9 with TRBJ2-1; 11 nucleotides agree with TRBD1. The germline gives CDR1 SEHNR, CDR2 FQNEAQ (reference sequence). The CDR3 consists of 12 residues. After removal of 4 bases from V and 14 bases from J, the junction contained 4 bases not matched to a gene. The CDR3 region is CASSSGDRGEFF. The CDR3 DNA is TGTGCCAGCAGCTCTGGGGACAGGGGGGAGTTCTTC.

J is TRBJ2-1 and V is TRBV7-3; D tentatively fits TRBD1 or TRBD2 (5 bases each). CDR3 length: 13 residues. Per germline, CDR1 SGHTA and CDR2 FQGTGA. V was pared by 5 bases and J by 10 bases, with 15 bases between. The CDR3 DNA is TGTGCCAGCAGCCCCGGGACCTCAAGAGAGCAGTTCTTC. Amino acid sequence: CASSPGTSREQFF.

This clone came up a few times. The chain has TRBV5-8 and TRBJ2-2; no definite D call. V was shortened by 5 bases and J by 6 bases, with 5 bases between the two germline ends. Per the germline V gene, CDR1 is SGHTS and CDR2 is YDEGEE. This CDR3 is 11 amino acids long. The CDR3 reads CASRRAGELFF. CDR3 in DNA: TGTGCCAGCAGGCGTGCCGGGGAGCTGTTTTTT.

The gene calls are TRBV7-8 and TRBJ2-1; 12 bases line up with TRBD2. The V and J ends lost 2 bases and 0 bases, in that order; junction bases with no gene match: 8. Germline V CDR1 and CDR2: SGHVS, FQNEAQ. This CDR3 is built from 19 residues. DNA of the CDR3: TGTGCCAGCAGCTTAAGGACTAGCGGGGTCTCAAGCTCCTACAATGAGCAGTTCTTC. The encoded protein is CASSLRTSGVSSSYNEQFF.

This sequence joins TRBV6-5 and TRBJ1-5; TRBD1 might be the D (5 bases). V was cut by 4 bases and J by 6 bases, with 16 bases left in between. This CDR3 is built from 15 residues. Germline values: CDR1 MNHEY, CDR2 SVGAGI. The CDR3 DNA reads as TGTGCCAGCAGTTCTGGTCCGGGGGTGACTCAGCCCCAGCATTTT. This codes for CASSSGPGVTQPQHF.

The chain has TRBV30 and TRBJ1-3, with a possible D match to TRBD1 (5 bases). Germline V CDR1 and CDR2: GTSNPN, SVGIG (reference sequence). V was pared by 3 bases and J by 3 bases, with 15 bases between. The CDR3 length is 15 residues. CDR3 in amino acids: CAWRADSRNGNTIYF. Written as DNA, the CDR3 is TGTGCCTGGAGAGCAGACAGCAGGAATGGAAACACCATATATTTT.

The chain joins TRBV6-4 to TRBJ1-5; D uncertain. This CDR3 is built from 13 residues. V lost 2 bases to trimming and J lost 4 bases, with 6 bases between them. In germline, CDR1 is MRHNA, CDR2 SNTAGT. CDR3 amino acids: CASSDTLNQPQHF. The CDR3 nucleotides read TGTGCCAGCAGTGACACACTTAATCAGCCCCAGCATTTT.

CDR3 protein: CASSSRTSGGITDTQYF. In DNA, the CDR3 is TGTGCCAGCAGCTCCCGGACTAGCGGGGGGATCACAGATACGCAGTATTTT. The genes are TRBV7-2 and TRBJ2-3, with 14 bases that match TRBD2. The CDR3 spans 17 residues. Looked up from germline, CDR1 is SGHTA and CDR2 is FQGNSA. After removal of 4 bases from V and 2 bases from J, the junction contained 5 bases not matched to a gene.

This clone was recorded only once. The rearrangement links TRBV19 to TRBJ2-4; the match to TRBD2 covers 7 bases. This CDR3 spans 15 amino acids. After removal of 3 bases from V and 1 base from J, the junction contained 3 bases not matched to a gene. The germline gives CDR1 LNHDA, CDR2 SQIVND (reference sequence). CDR3 in amino acids: CASSIAGGAKNIQYF. In DNA form, the CDR3 reads TGTGCCAGTAGTATCGCCGGGGGGGCCAAAAACATTCAGTACTTC.

The rearrangement joins TRBV6-1 to TRBJ1-1; D gene uncertain. The CDR3 is 13 amino acids. Germline V gene lookup returns CDR1 MNHNS and CDR2 SASEGT. V was trimmed by 0 bases and J by 3 bases, leaving 5 bases between them. The CDR3 coding sequence is TGTGCCAGCAGTGAAGCGCTGTACACTGAAGCTTTCTTT. Its translation is CASSEALYTEAFF.

This chain joins TRBV4-2 and TRBJ1-2, with a tentative D call TRBD1 (6 bases). Trimming left V 1 base short and J 6 bases short, with 15 bases between. The CDR3 spans 15 residues. Germline values: CDR1 LGHNA, CDR2 YNFKEQ. The CDR3 protein is CASSQGRGARDGYTF. The DNA for the CDR3 is TGTGCCAGCAGCCAAGGTCGGGGGGCTAGAGATGGCTACACCTTC.

This chain uses TRBV5-1 with TRBJ1-3; no definite D call. The CDR3 extends over 13 amino acids. The germline CDR1 and CDR2 sequences are SGHRS and YFSETQ. V shed 7 bases and J shed 0 bases, with 8 bases lying between them. The CDR3: CASSTGSGNTIYF. The DNA of the CDR3 is TGCGCCAGCTCCACCGGCTCTGGAAACACCATATATTTT.

The rearrangement joins TRBV10-1 to TRBJ2-3; tentatively, D is TRBD2 (5 bases). The CDR3 contains 13 residues. With 0 bases removed from V and 6 bases from J, the gap between germline ends came to 7 bases. Germline V gene lookup returns CDR1 WNHNN and CDR2 SYGVQD (reference sequence). The CDR3 sequence is CASSESRADTQYF. CDR3 sequence (DNA): TGCGCCAGCAGTGAGTCGAGGGCCGATACGCAGTATTTT.

This chain uses TRBV10-2 with TRBJ2-7, with TRBD1 matching 8 bases. Germline values: CDR1 WSHSY, CDR2 SAAADI. The V segment lost 3 bases and the J segment 12 bases; nucleotides outside the gene matches: 10. CDR3 size: 13 residues. DNA for the CDR3: TGCGCCAGCAGTGAACCCGGGACAGGTAAAGCGTACGTC. This gives the protein CASSEPGTGKAYV.

The chain joins TRBV6-5 to TRBJ2-1; the D gene is possibly TRBD2 (5 bases). This CDR3 region has 14 residues. CDR1 and CDR2 from the germline V gene are MNHEY and SVGAGI. V was clipped by 1 base and J by 6 bases, with 10 bases between them. CDR3 region: CASSYFGGGNEQFF. As DNA, the CDR3 is TGTGCCAGCAGTTACTTCGGTGGAGGCAATGAGCAGTTCTTC.

The V gene is TRBV19, the J gene TRBJ1-1; 7 bases match TRBD1. With V trimmed by 4 bases and J by 7 bases, 15 bases remained unmatched. Germline CDR1 and CDR2: LNHDA and SQIVND (reference sequence). This CDR3 comprises 16 residues. CDR3 nucleotides: TGTGCCAGTAGTACCTTTTCCAGGGGGTTTGGTTTTGAAGCTTTCTTT. Its protein product is CASSTFSRGFGFEAFF.

The V and J genes are TRBV2 and TRBJ1-1, with TRBD1 as a possible D gene (5 bases). CDR3 length: 14 residues. The V gene's germline CDR1 is SNHLY and CDR2 FYNNEI. Trimming removed 7 bases at V and 4 bases at J, with 16 bases between. DNA for the CDR3: TGTGCCAGCACCGGGGGGAGGGGCAGCACTGAAGCTTTCTTT. Its protein product is CASTGGRGSTEAFF.

The chain links TRBV25-1 to TRBJ1-2, with 10 bases identical to TRBD1. Germline V gene lookup returns CDR1 MGHDK and CDR2 SYGVNS. V was clipped by 1 base and J by 4 bases; unmatched bases: 6. This CDR3 has 16 residues. Here the CDR3 DNA reads TGTGCCAGCAGTGAATCGGGACAGGGGCAGATCTATGGCTACACCTTC. Translating gives CASSESGQGQIYGYTF.

The rearrangement links TRBV7-3 to TRBJ2-1; perhaps TRBD2 as D (6 bases). Germline values: CDR1 SGHTA, CDR2 FQGTGA. This CDR3 has 13 amino acids. Trimming removed 5 bases at V and 13 bases at J, with 18 bases between. CDR3 coding DNA: TGTGCCAGCAGCCCCTTCGCCGGGACTCCACAGTTCTTC. This gives the protein CASSPFAGTPQFF.

The chain employs TRBV28 and TRBJ1-5; weak D call: TRBD1 (6 bases). V was clipped by 2 bases and J by 0 bases, with 14 bases between them. Germline CDR1 is MDHEN and CDR2 is SYDVKM. CDR3 length: 17 amino acids. CDR3 DNA sequence: TGTGCCAGCAGTTTACCGGGGGCGGGAAATAGCAATCAGCCCCAGCATTTT. Protein product: CASSLPGAGNSNQPQHF.

This chain uses TRBV4-1 with TRBJ2-5; TRBD1 agrees at 8 bases. This CDR3 has 16 residues. V lost 0 bases to trimming and J lost 1 base; unmatched junction nucleotides: 4. Germline V gene lookup returns CDR1 MGHRA and CDR2 YSYEKL. The DNA of the CDR3 is TGCGCCAGCAGCCAAGAGCCCAGGGGGCCCCAAGAGACCCAGTACTTC. As protein: CASSQEPRGPQETQYF.

This chain connects TRBV7-9 to TRBJ2-2, with 8 bases aligning to TRBD2. V lost 2 bases, J lost 0 bases, and 5 bases stayed unmatched. This CDR3 has 17 amino acids. Germline V lookup: CDR1 SEHNR, CDR2 FQNEAQ (reference sequence). The CDR3 reads CASSLRRGASNTGELFF. CDR3 nucleotides: TGTGCCAGCAGCTTACGGCGGGGGGCCTCGAACACCGGGGAGCTGTTTTTT.

This sequence joins TRBV29-1 and TRBJ1-2; D might be TRBD1 (5 bases). CDR1 SQVTM and CDR2 ANQGSEA come from the germline V gene. The CDR3 consists of 11 residues. V lost 6 bases and J 6 bases, leaving 11 bases between the germline ends. The CDR3 nucleotides are TGCAGCGTCCGGACAAGAGATGGCTACACCTTC. Its protein is CSVRTRDGYTF.

Here the CDR3 reads CSVDDSLATGELFF. In nucleotides, the CDR3 is TGCAGCGTTGATGACAGCCTGGCCACCGGGGAGCTGTTTTTT. This rearrangement joins TRBV29-1 to TRBJ2-2, with D perhaps TRBD1 (5 bases). This CDR3 spans 14 amino acids. Trimming took off 3 bases at V and 4 bases at J, with 12 bases between the two ends. Germline CDR1 and CDR2: SQVTM and ANQGSEA.

The rearrangement joins TRBV18 to TRBJ1-2; no reliable D call. Trimming left V 6 bases short and J 3 bases short, with 14 bases between. CDR1 and CDR2 (germline): KGHSH, LQKENI. The CDR3 is made up of 14 amino acids. CDR3 in DNA: TGTGCCAGCTCCGGTACCCTGGGAGACTATGGCTACACCTTC. It encodes CASSGTLGDYGYTF.